Following are 5 T cell receptor beta chains from one sample sequenced in a study of CD8 T cells in Susac syndrome. An amount of RNA that ranged from roughly 0.45 to 1 ug was reverse transcribed with random hexamers. TCRdb independently ran MiXCR on the immunoSEQ multiplex PCR reads; one entry per CDR3 protein. This table has roughly 150,000 distinct CDR3 sequences, roughly 94% appearing once. The specimen sequenced was CD8+ T cells from PBMCs. These TCRs come from a human donor with multiple sclerosis.

This chain joins TRBV6-1 and TRBJ1-1; D gene uncertain. Trimming took off 4 bases at V and 0 bases at J, with 15 bases between the two ends. Germline CDR1 and CDR2: MNHNS and SASEGT. This CDR3 spans 16 amino acids. Written as DNA, the CDR3 is TGTGCCAGCAGTGGGTGGAGATTTCGGATGAACACTGAAGCTTTCTTT. Translated, it gives CASSGWRFRMNTEAFF.

This clonotype was detected only a few times. The V call is TRBV13, the J call TRBJ1-2; D ambiguous. Germline V gene lookup returns CDR1 PRHDT and CDR2 FYEKMQ (reference sequence). V was clipped by 3 bases and J by 1 base, with 6 bases between them. This CDR3 comprises 13 residues. CDR3 sequence: CASSLGNNYGYTF. The CDR3 DNA follows: TGTGCCAGCAGCTTGGGTAATAACTATGGCTACACCTTC.

The CDR3 is CASSNLQGSRTYEQYF. DNA for the CDR3: TGTGCCAGCAGTAACTTACAGGGATCAAGGACCTACGAGCAGTACTTC. This chain links TRBV2 with TRBJ2-7, with D perhaps matching TRBD1 (6 bases). V dropped 5 bases and J dropped 2 bases, with 19 bases sitting between them. The length of the CDR3 is 16 residues. Per germline, CDR1 SNHLY and CDR2 FYNNEI.

The chain recombines TRBV27 with TRBJ2-7; no clear D gene. Trimming pared 4 bases from V and 6 bases from J, leaving 13 bases between. This CDR3 is built from 13 residues. Germline-derived CDR1 and CDR2 are MNHEY and SMNVEV (reference sequence). Written as DNA, the CDR3 is TGTGCCAGCAGTTCTACCCCCTCGCGCGAGCAGTACTTC. Protein: CASSSTPSREQYF.

The V and J genes are TRBV7-9 and TRBJ2-2; D is undetermined. This CDR3 spans 14 amino acids. V lost 4 bases to trimming and J lost 5 bases, with 11 bases between them. In germline, CDR1 is SEHNR, CDR2 FQNEAQ (reference sequence). In DNA form, the CDR3 reads TGTGCCAGCAGCTCTCAAGGAAGGACCGGGGAGCTGTTTTTT. Its translation is CASSSQGRTGELFF. Looking up the rest from reference TRBV7-9 and TRBJ2-2 gives the full variable domain: DTGVSQNPRHKITKRGQNVTFRCDPISEHNRLYWYRQTLGQGPEFLTYFQNEAQLEKSRLLSDRFSAERPKGSFSTLEIQRTEQGDSAMYLCASSSQGRTGELFFGEGSRLTVL.